Reported below is one T cell receptor (beta chain). What antigen it recognizes has not been identified. Within one base of it there is no much larger clone, and no base qualities were kept. Genomic DNA was extracted from sorted cells for sequencing of the TCRbeta CDR3 region. The immunoSEQ Assay was used to sequence the TCRbeta CDR3 regions. The table comes from immuneACCESS by way of TCRdb, which keeps in-frame sequences with V and J called. Part of the clones is missing from these tables; in studies checked, under half for an unresolved V gene and the rest for unknown reasons. The sample data list some 80,000 clones, and roughly nine tenths of these were observed just once. Around 4.9% of the sample is in the top ten clones. This entry comes from a study of OX40 agonist ivuxolimab in advanced cancers. Regarding the study in general: Ivuxolimab, which targeted the costimulatory receptor OX40 (CD134), was an agonistic, fully human IgG2 monoclonal antibody. Intravenous ivuxolimab was administered to patients every 2 weeks at six dose levels: 0.01, 0.1, 0.3, 1.5, 3 and 10 mg/kg. Among the 50 to 55 dose-escalation patients, about 20 had hepatocellular carcinoma, approximately 15 melanoma, 9 renal cell carcinoma and 9 head and neck cancer. In the dose-escalation cohort, approximately 82% of patients were male, and the mean age was approximately 60 years with a range of roughly 20 to 80. Prior anti-PD-1, anti-PD-L1 or anti-CTLA-4 therapy was permitted, and 30% to 45% of dose-escalation patients had received checkpoint inhibitors. Partial responses were achieved by three dose-escalation patients, of whom one had hepatocellular carcinoma and two had cutaneous melanoma. Peripheral TCRbeta sequencing aimed to test whether ivuxolimab altered TCR sequence diversity and caused clonal T-cell expansion. The paper covers the monotherapy dose-escalation part of the phase I ivuxolimab trial, which included N = 52 patients.

General conclusions and limits of the study: At doses of 0.1 to 3.0 mg/kg, clonal expansion of both CD4+ and CD8+ blood T cells was observed from baseline to week 6. After ivuxolimab, CD8+ T cells had more expanded clones than CD4+ T cells on average. Which antigens the clonally expanded peripheral T cells were specific for was not determined. In the 0.1-3.0 mg/kg groups, partial responders had among the lowest normalized peripheral clonal expansion, particularly in CD8+ T cells. Low levels of normalized T-cell clonal expansion were also shown by some nonresponding patients.

The trial excluded patients who had a history of autoimmune disease or who were on systemic immunosuppression. Peripheral blood for TCR sequencing was collected from all dose cohorts at baseline, on cycle 4 day 1, and on cycle 7 day 1. The samples were taken from a phase I, first-in-human, multicenter, open-label dose-escalation trial of ivuxolimab. Adults with locally advanced or metastatic melanoma, renal cell, hepatocellular, or head and neck squamous cell carcinoma were enrolled in the trial. Before TCR sequencing, CD4+ T cells and CD8+ T cells from peripheral blood were sorted into separate populations. Taken from cysteine to phenylalanine, the CDR3 has 15 residues. The kept DNA is CDR3 alone, 45 bases in frame from the first base. V loses 4 bases at its end and J loses 8 bases; junction bases beyond the gene matches: 10. The germline V gene gives CDR1 as MNHEY and CDR2 as SVGAGI.

This TCR derives from an adult with an advanced solid tumor such as melanoma, head and neck, liver or kidney cancer. The sequencing used CD4+ or CD8+ T cells sorted from blood, collected in a trial of the OX40 agonist ivuxolimab. The sequence links TRBV6-5 to TRBJ1-4, with 7 bases matching TRBD1. The nucleotide sequence reads as follows: TGTGCCAGCAGTTCAAAGGGGGCTGGGGGGGAAAAACTGTTTTTT. Its protein reads: CASSSKGAGGEKLFF.